The source of this TCR beta chain is a study of tumour-infiltrating T cells in Burkitt lymphoma (dated by TCRdb to the early 2020s). For the wider study: Clinical outcome was correlated with TCR repertoire data, and overall and progression-free survival were found to be predicted by productive clonality independently of established prognosticators, including age at diagnosis.

The library was generated by the immunoSEQ multiplex PCR assay. Imported from immuneACCESS, the table was reduced by TCRdb to in-frame sequences with V and J called. These copies leave out some clones; in studies compared against another copy, an unresolved V gene accounts for under half, and the cause of the remainder is not known. A total of 13,000 to 15,000 clones appear in this sample, 60% to 80% of them only once. Jointly, the top ten make up 7.2% of the sample. Concerning this clone itself: Its antigen is currently not known. No qualities accompany the bases; no much larger clone lies one base away.

The germline V gene gives CDR1 as SGHVS and CDR2 as FNYEAQ. The CDR3 starts with the cysteine, ends with the phenylalanine, and has 14 residues. Only the CDR3 part of the read is kept: 42 bases, read in frame from the first base. At the junction V is shortened by 1 base and J by 1 base, with 7 bases in between. Recombination connected TRBV7-6 to TRBJ1-1; the best D guess is TRBD1, with 5 bases matching. The sequence derives from a human donor with diffuse large B-cell lymphoma. The specimen was tumor tissue. Here is the DNA: TGTGCCAGCAGCTTAGGTCAGGGGAACACTGAAGCTTTCTTT. It translates to CASSLGQGNTEAFF.